The present TCR beta chain was sequenced within a study of regulatory T cells in long-lasting Graves disease. As for the study in general: Persistence in Graves' disease required over 5 years of antithyroid drugs plus positive TSH receptor antibodies.

The time point denotes: persistent/refractory GD, antithyroid drugs over 5 years with positive TRAb. There was RNA extracted from PBMCs, and the TCR library was made from it. CDR1 is SGHTA, CDR2 FQGNSA, per germline. CDR3 size: 16 residues. Between the trimmed V and J ends, which lost 5 bases and 3 bases, there was a span of 17 bases. Through Arm-PCR of CDR3 regions and iRepertoire HTBI primers, TCR beta libraries were built. One entry per CDR3 protein results from TCRdb running MiXCR on the multiplex PCR reads. Counted here are roughly 500,000 distinct CDR3 sequences, 20% to 25% occurring once; the ten biggest clones make up roughly 7.1%.

V usage is TRBV7-2 and J usage is TRBJ2-4, with D perhaps TRBD1 (6 bases). The receptor's source is a female donor with Graves disease. Material: peripheral blood mononuclear cells (PBMCs), obtained when the disease was refractory, from a patient treated with antithyroid drugs. The CDR3 DNA reads as TGTGCCAGCAGCCCGAGAGGACAGACAGTCAAAAACATTCAGTACTTC. Translation gives CASSPRGQTVKNIQYF.